The 21 T cell receptor beta chains in this list originate from one sample, sequenced in a study of human T cells and chemical hapten exposure. TCRdb re-analysed the RACE reads in MiXCR, keeping a single row per CDR3 protein. The profile shows about 71,000 distinct CDR3 sequences, around 9.5% of them singletons. The time point denotes: patch test 1, 2 weeks after DPC sensitization. Treatment in this sample: therapeutic diphenylcyclopropenone sensitization with weekly scalp DPC. The sample consisted of whole blood, taken in connection with sensitization to the hapten diphenylcyclopropenone (DPC). The source is a woman between 40 and 50 years old with alopecia areata. Some clones in this sample may be carry-over from other donors' samples.

The sample holds a few counts of this clonotype. The chain links TRBV2 to TRBJ1-1; D unclear. There are 11 residues in the CDR3. Trimming removed 11 bases from V and 7 bases from J, with 14 bases in between. Germline V gives CDR1 SNHLY, CDR2 FYNNEI. This chain's CDR3 is CAGLMWGEAFF. CDR3 DNA: TGTGCCGGACTAATGTGGGGTGAAGCTTTCTTT.

This clonotype was seen only a few times. The V gene is TRBV9, the J gene TRBJ2-7, with 8 bases identical to TRBD1. CDR1 SGDLS and CDR2 YYNGEE come from the germline V gene. V lost 3 bases to trimming and J lost 4 bases; unmatched junction nucleotides: 6. CDR3 length: 14 amino acids. The CDR3 loop reads CASSAGTGQYEQYF. The CDR3 DNA reads TGTGCCAGCAGCGCCGGGACAGGACAGTACGAGCAGTACTTC.

The genes are TRBV29-1 and TRBJ2-5; D may match TRBD1 or TRBD2 (5 bases each). This CDR3 is 12 amino acids long. From germline, CDR1 is SQVTM and CDR2 ANQGSEA. V was clipped by 7 bases and J by 5 bases, with 14 bases between them. For the CDR3, the DNA is TGCAGCGGAACTCGGGGACCCGAGACCCAGTACTTC. Protein: CSGTRGPETQYF.

This clonotype was recorded a few times. The chain carries TRBV28 and TRBJ2-3, with unresolved D. Germline loops: CDR1 MDHEN, CDR2 SYDVKM. V lost 10 bases to trimming and J lost 2 bases, with 13 bases between them. There are 13 residues in the CDR3. The CDR3 nucleotides read TGTGCCACTTATTTCGGCTTCACAGATACGCAGTATTTT. As protein: CATYFGFTDTQYF.

This clonotype was counted at least ten times. V usage is TRBV27 and J usage is TRBJ2-5, with TRBD2 matching 12 bases. CDR3 size: 15 residues. V shed 5 bases and J 5 bases; nucleotides not matched to a gene: 6. Per the germline V gene, CDR1 is MNHEY and CDR2 is SMNVEV (reference sequence). The CDR3 coding sequence is TGTGCCAGCAGTCCCCTAGCGGGGGGGCCCGAGACCCAGTACTTC. This translates into CASSPLAGGPETQYF.

This clonotype was recorded many times. The J gene is TRBJ2-1, the V gene TRBV5-1; D not certain. The CDR3 sequence is 15 residues long. V lost 0 bases and J lost 8, with 15 bases in between. CDR1 and CDR2 (germline): SGHRS, YFSETQ. CDR3 sequence reads: CASSLGVLSGDEQFF. The CDR3 DNA is TGCGCCAGCAGCTTGGGGGTCCTCTCTGGCGATGAGCAGTTCTTC. Supplemented by reference TRBV5-1 and TRBJ2-1, the full variable domain reads KAGVTQTPRYLIKTRGQQVTLSCSPISGHRSVSWYQQTPGQGLQFLFEYFSETQRNKGNFPGRFSGRQFSNSRSEMNVSTLELGDSALYLCASSLGVLSGDEQFFGPGTRLTVL.

This clonotype was observed a few times. This CDR3 reads CASSQVAGVGDTQYF. The DNA for the CDR3 is TGTGCCAGCAGCCAAGTGGCGGGGGTCGGGGATACGCAGTATTTT. The chain has TRBV14 and TRBJ2-3; TRBD2 matches 7 bases. This CDR3 has 15 amino acids. Losses at the gene ends were 1 base for V and 6 bases for J; bases not matched to a gene: 7. Germline V lookup: CDR1 SGHDN, CDR2 FVKESK.

Turning to this clonotype: A much larger clone is a single base away; this may be a read error. The genes are TRBV28 and TRBJ1-2; D is possibly TRBD1 (6 bases). The CDR3 sequence is 14 residues long. The germline V gene has CDR1 MDHEN and CDR2 SYDVKM. The CDR3 DNA reads as TGTGCCAGCAGTTTGAGACAGGCATCCTATGGCTTCACCTTC. Translating gives CASSLRQASYGFTF.

This clonotype has a handful of counts. V and J are TRBV5-1 and TRBJ1-1, with 9 bases aligning to TRBD1. The CDR3 sequence is 14 residues long. Germline-derived CDR1 and CDR2 are SGHRS and YFSETQ. Trimming removed 4 bases from V and 5 bases from J; junction bases left unmatched: 6. DNA of the CDR3: TGCGCCAGCAGCATAGGACAGGGGAGGACTGAAGCTTTCTTT. As protein: CASSIGQGRTEAFF.

The chain couples TRBV3-1 to TRBJ2-1; 9 bases fit TRBD2. J gave up 9 bases and V 7 bases, and 13 bases lay outside the gene matches. The CDR3 loop spans 15 amino acids. The germline V gene has CDR1 LGHDT and CDR2 YNNKEL (reference sequence). CDR3 bases: TGTGCCAGCATCAGAGCGGGGGGCCCCACGGGTGAGCAGTTCTTC. Its translation: CASIRAGGPTGEQFF.

This clonotype was observed a few times. The chain is built from TRBV10-3 and TRBJ1-1; D call uncertain. V was cut by 0 bases and J by 11 bases, with 19 bases left in between. This CDR3 region has 15 residues. Looked up from germline, CDR1 is ENHRY and CDR2 is SYGVKD. CDR3 in DNA: TGTGCCATCAGTGAGTCAAACACCGGGAACAGTTTCGCTTTCTTT. Amino acids: CAISESNTGNSFAFF.

This clonotype was seen more than once but under ten times. This chain uses TRBV29-1 with TRBJ2-2, with D maybe TRBD1 (5 bases). The V end lost 6 bases, the J end lost 3 bases, and 8 bases lay between the germline ends. The V gene's germline CDR1 is SQVTM and CDR2 ANQGSEA. This CDR3 is built from 12 residues. The CDR3 is CSVPGYTGELFF. The DNA of the CDR3 is TGCAGCGTGCCAGGGTACACCGGGGAGCTGTTTTTT.

The V and J genes are TRBV7-2 and TRBJ1-2; D is perhaps TRBD1 (6 bases). CDR1 SGHTA and CDR2 FQGNSA come from the germline V gene. V lost 1 base, J lost 7 bases, and 13 bases lay in between. CDR3 length: 14 residues. This CDR3 reads CASSLVTGMIGYTF. CDR3 in DNA: TGTGCCAGCAGCTTAGTTACAGGGATGATTGGCTACACCTTC.

This clonotype was detected ten times or more. The gene calls are TRBV7-9 and TRBJ1-1; 9 positions agree with TRBD1. Germline V gene lookup returns CDR1 SEHNR and CDR2 FQNEAQ (reference sequence). This CDR3 region has 13 residues. The junction had 7 bases not matched to a gene; V was cut back by 4 bases and J by 10 bases. As DNA, the CDR3 is TGTGCCAGCAGCTCGACACAGGGGGCGCGAGCTTTCTTT. Its protein product is CASSSTQGARAFF. The whole variable domain, remainder taken from reference TRBV7-9 and TRBJ1-1, is DTGVSQNPRHKITKRGQNVTFRCDPISEHNRLYWYRQTLGQGPEFLTYFQNEAQLEKSRLLSDRFSAERPKGSFSTLEIQRTEQGDSAMYLCASSSTQGARAFFGQGTRLTVV.

This chain joins TRBV20-1 and TRBJ2-3, with 9 bases that match TRBD2. The CDR3 totals 15 residues. The germline gives CDR1 DFQATT, CDR2 SNEGSKA (reference sequence). The V segment lost 6 bases and the J segment 1 base; nucleotides outside the gene matches: 8. CDR3 in amino acids: CSAIQSSGGTDTQYF. In DNA form, the CDR3 reads TGCAGTGCGATCCAATCTAGCGGGGGCACAGATACGCAGTATTTT.

This clonotype was picked up many times. The genes are TRBV29-1 and TRBJ2-1, with 9 nucleotides matching TRBD2. V dropped 6 bases and J dropped 4; count of bases not matched to a gene: 10. The CDR3 contains 15 residues. The germline gives CDR1 SQVTM, CDR2 ANQGSEA. This CDR3 reads CSVRGSSGDYNEQFF. For the CDR3, the DNA is TGCAGCGTCCGGGGGTCTAGCGGGGATTACAATGAGCAGTTCTTC.

The chain carries TRBV6-2 or TRBV6-3 and TRBJ1-3; D is undetermined. Trimming shortened V by 5 bases and J by 1 base, and 3 bases separated the two germline ends. The CDR3 runs 12 residues. The germline V gene has CDR1 MNHEY and CDR2 SVGEGT. The CDR3 DNA reads TGTGCCAGCAGTGGATCTGGAAACACCATATATTTT. Translating it yields CASSGSGNTIYF.

This clonotype appeared many times. The V gene is TRBV30, the J gene TRBJ2-3; 8 bases map to TRBD2. The CDR3 length is 13 residues. Trimming cost V 5 bases and J 2 bases; bases outside gene matches: 3. Germline CDR1 reads GTSNPN; CDR2 reads SVGIG (reference sequence). CDR3 amino acids: CAWSLADTDTQYF. DNA of the CDR3: TGTGCCTGGTCACTAGCGGACACAGATACGCAGTATTTT. The variable domain in full, with the rest retrieved from reference TRBV30 and TRBJ2-3, is SQTIHQWPATLVQPVGSPLSLECTVEGTSNPNLYWYRQAAGRGLQLLFYSVGIGQISSEVPQNLSASRPQDRQFILSSKKLLLSDSGFYLCAWSLADTDTQYFGPGTRLTVL.

In this sample, this clonotype turned up a few times. This sequence joins TRBV5-1 and TRBJ2-4; possibly TRBD1 or TRBD2 for D (6 bases each). The CDR3 totals 17 residues. V was clipped by 6 bases and J by 0 bases, with 19 bases between them. Looked up from germline, CDR1 is SGHRS and CDR2 is YFSETQ. This CDR3 is CASNGGTGQLAKNIQYF. The DNA of the CDR3 is TGCGCCAGCAACGGGGGAACAGGGCAACTAGCCAAAAACATTCAGTACTTC.

This clonotype has ten or more counts. The CDR3 sequence is CASSLVAGFTDTQYF. CDR3 coding DNA: TGTGCCAGCAGCTTAGTGGCGGGATTCACAGATACGCAGTATTTT. The chain recombines TRBV11-2 with TRBJ2-3; D may be TRBD2 (6 bases). Germline V lookup: CDR1 SGHAT, CDR2 FQNNGV. This CDR3 is built from 15 residues. Trimming removed 1 base from V and 2 bases from J, with 10 bases in between.

V and J are TRBV12-3 or TRBV12-4 and TRBJ1-5, with 8 bases aligning to TRBD1. Trimming removed 2 bases from V and 6 bases from J; junction bases left unmatched: 3. The CDR3 length is 14 residues. Here the CDR3 reads CASSLTGGTQPQHF. DNA for the CDR3: TGTGCCAGCAGTTTAACAGGGGGTACTCAGCCCCAGCATTTT.